This T cell receptor beta chain stems from a study of control samples from healthy donors and cancer patients. The repertoire was sequenced with immunoSEQ multiplex PCR; TCRdb's copy has only in-frame clones and lacks some. The sample contains over 100,000 clones, around 90% of which appear only once. The specimen was blood. The source of this sequence is a man aged 35 to 55 in good health.

Here the CDR3 DNA reads TGCGCCAGCAGTTTCAGCGGGGGACGCACAGATACGCAGTATTTT. The encoded protein is CASSFSGGRTDTQYF. The V call is TRBV5-1, the J call TRBJ2-3; 8 nucleotides align to TRBD2. Trimming took 5 bases from V and 1 from J; bases not matched to a gene: 6. The CDR3 is 15 residues long. Germline loops: CDR1 SGHRS, CDR2 YFSETQ.